This entry lists 18 T cell receptor beta chains sequenced from one sample in a study of blood T cell repertoires in COVID-19. The protocol was immunoSEQ multiplex PCR, while the TCRdb copy is restricted to in-frame clones and leaves out a portion. The sample contains some 40,000 clones, 75% to 90% of which appear only once. The sequencing sample was made of peripheral blood. The receptors were gathered from a human donor in a cohort sampled during active COVID-19.

Here the CDR3 reads CASSDRGGHTEAFF. The CDR3 DNA sequence: TGTGCCAGTAGTGACAGGGGGGGGCACACTGAAGCTTTCTTT. J is TRBJ1-1 and V is TRBV19; TRBD1 matches 9 bases. The germline V gene encodes CDR1 LNHDA and CDR2 SQIVND (reference sequence). The ends lost 5 bases at V and 3 bases at J; junction bases unmatched: 4. The CDR3 is made up of 14 amino acids.

The CDR3 region has the DNA TGTGCCAGCAGCTTAGGAGGGGGCCATGGGGGCGGGGAGCTGTTTTTT. Amino acid sequence: CASSLGGGHGGGELFF. V usage is TRBV7-2 and J usage is TRBJ2-2, with 7 positions matching TRBD1. The V gene's germline CDR1 is SGHTA and CDR2 FQGNSA. The CDR3 has 16 residues. The ends lost 1 base at V and 7 bases at J; junction bases unmatched: 9. The full variable domain, with the rest looked up from reference TRBV7-2 and TRBJ2-2, is GAGVSQSPSNKVTEKGKDVELRCDPISGHTALYWYRQSLGQGLEFLIYFQGNSAPDKSGLPSDRFSAERTGGSVSTLTIQRTQQEDSAVYLCASSLGGGHGGGELFFGEGSRLTVL.

The rearrangement joins TRBV3-1 (or the pseudogene TRBV3-2) to TRBJ2-2, with a possible D match to TRBD1 (5 bases). Trimming took 1 base from V and 5 from J, leaving 8 bases between them. Looked up from germline, CDR1 is LGHDT and CDR2 is YNNKEL (reference sequence). CDR3 size: 14 residues. The CDR3 DNA is TGTGCCAGCAGCCAAGTTCAGGGAACCGGGGAGCTGTTTTTT. It yields the protein CASSQVQGTGELFF.

This clone came up a few times. V is TRBV19 and J is TRBJ1-2, with a possible D match to TRBD1 (6 bases). The CDR3 runs 14 residues. CDR1 LNHDA and CDR2 SQIVND come from the germline V gene (reference sequence). V dropped 6 bases and J dropped 4 bases, with 15 bases sitting between them. CDR3 bases: TGTGCCAGTAGGGGCCCAGGGGTGAGCTATGGCTACACCTTC. The encoded protein is CASRGPGVSYGYTF.

This clone has a handful of counts. The chain links TRBV5-1 to TRBJ2-7; 9 bases are a match to TRBD1. The CDR3 covers 15 residues. The V segment lost 1 base and the J segment 6 bases; nucleotides outside the gene matches: 8. Germline lookup yields CDR1 SGHRS and CDR2 YFSETQ. CDR3 in amino acids: CASSLTGQGFREQYF. The DNA for the CDR3 is TGCGCCAGCAGCTTGACGGGACAGGGCTTTCGCGAGCAGTACTTC. Complete variable domain (other parts from reference TRBV5-1 and TRBJ2-7): KAGVTQTPRYLIKTRGQQVTLSCSPISGHRSVSWYQQTPGQGLQFLFEYFSETQRNKGNFPGRFSGRQFSNSRSEMNVSTLELGDSALYLCASSLTGQGFREQYFGPGTRLTVT.

The chain is built from TRBV11-2 and TRBJ2-1; the match to TRBD2 covers 11 bases. Trimming removed 2 bases from V and 13 bases from J; junction bases left unmatched: 16. Germline CDR1 SGHAT, CDR2 FQNNGV. There are 17 residues in the CDR3. Written as DNA, the CDR3 is TGTGCCAGCAGCTTAAGGATGGGAAGACTAGCGGGATTGTATCAGTTCTTC. This codes for CASSLRMGRLAGLYQFF.

The table lists this clone with a count of one. The J gene is TRBJ2-4, the V gene TRBV6-5; TRBD1 agrees at 11 bases. V shed 4 bases, J shed 8 bases, and the junction held 10 bases outside the gene matches. Germline V gene lookup returns CDR1 MNHEY and CDR2 SVGAGI. The CDR3 sequence is 16 residues long. This CDR3 is CASSSRTGGRGYIQYF. The CDR3 DNA reads TGTGCCAGCAGTTCACGGACAGGGGGCAGGGGATACATTCAGTACTTC.

The rearrangement links TRBV19 to TRBJ2-7; D remains unclear. Per germline, CDR1 LNHDA and CDR2 SQIVND (reference sequence). Trimming pared 7 bases from V and 4 bases from J, leaving 11 bases between. The CDR3 totals 12 residues. The CDR3, as DNA: TGTGCCAGTACCCCGCACTCTTACGAGCAGTACTTC. Protein product: CASTPHSYEQYF.

In its sample, this clone was seen once. This rearrangement joins TRBV5-1 to TRBJ2-7; 9 nucleotides match TRBD1. Germline V gives CDR1 SGHRS, CDR2 YFSETQ. The V and J ends lost 0 bases and 4 bases, in that order; junction bases with no gene match: 8. This CDR3 contains 16 residues. The CDR3 loop is CASSLVWFGQGYEQYF. CDR3 bases: TGCGCCAGCAGCTTGGTATGGTTTGGACAGGGGTACGAGCAGTACTTC.

This sequence joins TRBV6-6 and TRBJ2-5, with 10 bases aligning to TRBD1. The V segment lost 5 bases and the J segment 3 bases; nucleotides outside the gene matches: 9. Germline CDR1 and CDR2: MNHNY and SVGAGI (reference sequence). This CDR3 region has 16 residues. CDR3: CASSRHGTGDKETQYF. The CDR3 DNA follows: TGTGCCAGCAGTCGACATGGGACAGGGGATAAAGAGACCCAGTACTTC.

The chain joins TRBV30 to TRBJ1-2, with TRBD1 matching 7 bases. The CDR3 has 14 residues. Trimming at V came to 0 bases and at J to 4 bases, leaving 5 bases not matched to a gene. Germline assignment: CDR1 GTSNPN and CDR2 SVGIG (reference sequence). The CDR3 loop is CAWSVKAGGYGYTF. The CDR3 DNA reads TGTGCCTGGAGTGTAAAGGCAGGGGGCTATGGCTACACCTTC. The complete variable domain, with remaining parts taken from reference TRBV30 and TRBJ1-2, reads SQTIHQWPATLVQPVGSPLSLECTVEGTSNPNLYWYRQAAGRGLQLLFYSVGIGQISSEVPQNLSASRPQDRQFILSSKKLLLSDSGFYLCAWSVKAGGYGYTFGSGTRLTVV.

CDR3 sequence (DNA): TGTGCCTGGACAGACAGGGACAACGAGCAGTACTTC. Translation: CAWTDRDNEQYF. The V and J genes are TRBV30 and TRBJ2-7, with 7 positions matching TRBD1. The germline V gene encodes CDR1 GTSNPN and CDR2 SVGIG (reference sequence). CDR3 size: 12 residues. The ends lost 4 bases at V and 5 bases at J; junction bases unmatched: 5.

V gene TRBV7-9 combines with J gene TRBJ2-2; D possibly corresponds to TRBD2 (6 bases). This CDR3 region has 17 residues. V was shortened by 4 bases and J by 0 bases, with 15 bases between the two germline ends. CDR1 SEHNR and CDR2 FQNEAQ come from the germline V gene (reference sequence). CDR3 protein: CASSSPTREANTGELFF. The CDR3 DNA reads TGTGCCAGCAGCTCCCCAACTAGGGAGGCGAACACCGGGGAGCTGTTTTTT.

The chain is built from TRBV4-3 and TRBJ1-2; 9 bases are shared with TRBD1. CDR3 length: 15 amino acids. Germline CDR1 reads LGHNA; CDR2 reads YSLEER. Unmatched junction bases numbered 5, after V lost 1 base and J lost 5 bases. The CDR3 loop reads CASSQAFGTGYGYTF. CDR3 DNA: TGCGCCAGCAGCCAAGCGTTTGGGACAGGGTATGGCTACACCTTC.

The chain recombines TRBV28 with TRBJ1-4, with 9 bases that match TRBD1. The CDR3 totals 14 residues. Unmatched junction bases numbered 5, after V lost 5 bases and J lost 7 bases. Germline V lookup: CDR1 MDHEN, CDR2 SYDVKM. The CDR3 coding sequence is TGTGCCAGCAGTAAGACAGGGGGGGTTGAAAAACTGTTTTTT. It is translated as CASSKTGGVEKLFF.

The rearrangement uses TRBV7-9 and TRBJ1-4, with D possibly matching TRBD1 (5 bases). The length of the CDR3 is 15 residues. V was trimmed by 1 base and J by 7 bases, leaving 13 bases between them. CDR1 is SEHNR, CDR2 FQNEAQ, per germline (reference sequence). CDR3: CASSLGGTPGEKLFF. The CDR3 nucleotides are TGTGCCAGCAGCTTAGGCGGGACCCCTGGTGAAAAACTGTTTTTT.

This sequence joins TRBV2 and TRBJ2-1; 7 nucleotides match TRBD2. V lost 6 bases, J lost 4 bases, and 9 bases stayed unmatched. Germline V gives CDR1 SNHLY, CDR2 FYNNEI. The CDR3 spans 15 residues. CDR3 residues: CASRAYSGSYNEQFF. CDR3 sequence (DNA): TGTGCCAGCAGGGCCTATAGCGGGTCATACAATGAGCAGTTCTTC.

This clone was found a few times. This rearrangement joins TRBV6-5 to TRBJ1-4; the D is unclear. V gave up 2 bases and J gave up 8 bases, with 12 bases separating them. Germline V gene data show CDR1 as MNHEY and CDR2 as SVGAGI. The CDR3 is 14 amino acids. CDR3 amino acids: CASSYGGIGEKLFF. The CDR3 region has the DNA TGTGCCAGCAGTTACGGTGGCATTGGCGAAAAACTGTTTTTT.